This T cell receptor beta chain stems from a study of metastatic and nonmetastatic thyroid tumors. Study-wide background: Across peripheral blood and tumor or nodule tissue samples taken from malignant and benign thyroid patients, the repertoires were compared with one another.

Every patient was untreated before thyroid surgery. Points from the study as a whole: Across blood and tumor, TCR beta diversity in malignant thyroid tumors was reportedly significantly higher than in benign nodules.

TCRdb reprocessed the PCR reads using MiXCR. The table records 30,000 or so clones, 25% to 30% of them present only once. Many counts were recorded for this clone. Its antigen is not identified. This TCR was sampled from a female donor with papillary thyroid cancer or a benign thyroid nodule (not recorded which). Some clones in this sample may be carry-over from other donors' samples. The source material was blood.

CDR3 in DNA: TGTGCCAGTAGTCCCCGCTTGACTAGCGGGAGAAGGGGAGAGACCCAGTACTTC. It encodes CASSPRLTSGRRGETQYF. The chain is built from TRBV19 and TRBJ2-5; the match to TRBD2 covers 12 bases. This CDR3 has 18 amino acids. Germline assignment: CDR1 LNHDA and CDR2 SQIVND (reference sequence). Trimming took 5 bases from V and 4 from J; bases not matched to a gene: 14.